This TCR beta chain was identified in a study of T cell repertoires in cytomegalovirus infection (dated by TCRdb to between 2019 and 2020). Regarding the research as a whole: The peptide stimulations were aimed at well-studied HLA-B-restricted epitopes as well as recently identified HLA-C-restricted CMV epitopes, whose presentation resists viral immunomodulation. Donor HLA type was relevant to the analysis, because carriage of CMV infection together with the matching HLA type was indicated by public TCR beta signatures. General findings and caveats noted by the study authors: Carriers of CMV infection plus the relevant HLA type were discriminated by the cumulative frequency of public TCR beta family members in the study cohort and in an independent roughly 340-donor cohort. The ex vivo response was dominated by HLA-C-restricted CMV-specific TCR beta clonotypes, and the single most frequent clonotype in two of eight donors was supplied by these HLA-C-restricted clonotypes.

Sequencing took place on an Illumina HiSeq 1500. TCRdb reanalyzed the raw reads on its own, using fastp at Q25 for trimming and MiXCR for clone calling, and kept in-frame beta chains. CDR3 protein sequences are deduplicated, and each keeps its most common genes and DNA. For this sample the table gives roughly 860,000 distinct CDR3 sequences, of which approximately 30% were detected only once. 12% of the sample is in the top ten clones. Remarks on this clonotype: What this receptor recognizes is not known. No quality values exist for individual bases; no much larger clone is one base distant.

The treatment or condition label, as the study defines it: in vitro stimulation with specific CMV peptide epitopes to enrich CMV-specific T cells. Counted from cysteine to phenylalanine, this CDR3 has 15 amino acids. Only CDR3 DNA is held: 45 bases, read in frame from base 1. As encoded in the germline V gene (reference sequence), CDR1 is SEHNR while CDR2 is FQNEAQ. V was cut back by 0 bases and J by 2 bases, leaving a gap of 10 bases between them. The TCR comes from a human donor in good health (CMV status not recorded). Some clones in this sample may be carry-over from other donors' samples. The chain uses TRBV7-9 and TRBJ1-2; TRBD1 could be the D gene, as 5 bases match. The sample consisted of cultured CD8+ T cells from PBMCs, taken from culture after CMV antigen stimulation. The CDR3 protein is CASSLAYRKNYGYTF. The nucleotide sequence is given as TGTGCCAGCAGCTTAGCCTACAGGAAAAACTATGGCTACACCTTC. With all but the CDR3 taken from the reference TRBV7-9 and TRBJ1-2 genes, the full variable domain is: DTGVSQNPRHKITKRGQNVTFRCDPISEHNRLYWYRQTLGQGPEFLTYFQNEAQLEKSRLLSDRFSAERPKGSFSTLEIQRTEQGDSAMYLCASSLAYRKNYGYTFGSGTRLTVV.